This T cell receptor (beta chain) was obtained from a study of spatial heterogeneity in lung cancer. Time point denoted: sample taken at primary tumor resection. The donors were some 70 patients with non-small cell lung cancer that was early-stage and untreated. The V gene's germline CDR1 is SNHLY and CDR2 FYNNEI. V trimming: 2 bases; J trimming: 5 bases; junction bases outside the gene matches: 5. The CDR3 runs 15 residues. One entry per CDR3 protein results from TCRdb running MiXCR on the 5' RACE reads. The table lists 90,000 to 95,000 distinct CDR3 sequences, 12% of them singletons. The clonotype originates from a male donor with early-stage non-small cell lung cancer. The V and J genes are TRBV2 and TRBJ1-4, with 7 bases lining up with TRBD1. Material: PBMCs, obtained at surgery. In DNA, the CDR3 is TGTGCCAGCAGTGAACAGGGACAGCAAAATGAAAAACTGTTTTTT. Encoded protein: CASSEQGQQNEKLFF.